The present T cell receptor (beta chain) was sequenced within a study of blood T cell repertoires in COVID-19. About the research overall: The United States, Italy and Spain were the sources of the acute and convalescent COVID-19 samples. From T cells, B-cell-depleted T cells, or PBMCs came the material, which was cDNA or gDNA.

In the original processing: Reference gene primer amplification gave estimated nucleated cell counts. Using immunoSEQ multiplex PCR, the repertoire was profiled, and TCRdb retains in-frame clones only, with some absent. V and J calls and clone size follow that table, whereas D and trimming were derived from the DNA. In the table there are about 97,000 clones, around nine tenths of which are singletons. The CDR3 loop spans 15 amino acids. From germline, CDR1 is MNHNY and CDR2 SVGAGI (reference sequence). Trimming at V came to 5 bases and at J to 4 bases, leaving 7 bases not matched to a gene. Sequenced input: peripheral blood. The clonotype comes from a human donor in a cohort sampled during active COVID-19. The chain has TRBV6-6 and TRBJ1-2; 10 bases map to TRBD1. The CDR3 loop reads CASSTGQGSIYGYTF. In nucleotides, the CDR3 is TGTGCCAGCAGTACGGGACAGGGGAGTATCTATGGCTACACCTTC.